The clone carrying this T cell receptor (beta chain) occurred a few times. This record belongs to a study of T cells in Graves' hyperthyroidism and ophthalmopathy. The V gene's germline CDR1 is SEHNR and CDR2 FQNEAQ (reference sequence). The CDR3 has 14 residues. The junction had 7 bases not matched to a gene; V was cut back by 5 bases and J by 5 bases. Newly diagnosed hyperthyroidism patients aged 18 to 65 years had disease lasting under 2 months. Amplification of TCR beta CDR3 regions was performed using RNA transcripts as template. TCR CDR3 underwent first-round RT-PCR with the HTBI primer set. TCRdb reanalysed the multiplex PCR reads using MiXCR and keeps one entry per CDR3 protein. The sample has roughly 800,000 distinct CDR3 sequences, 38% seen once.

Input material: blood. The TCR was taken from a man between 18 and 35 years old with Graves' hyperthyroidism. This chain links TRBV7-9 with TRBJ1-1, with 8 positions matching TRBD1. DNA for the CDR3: TGTGCCAGCAGCCTCTTTACAGGGGGGACTGAAGCTTTCTTT. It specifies CASSLFTGGTEAFF. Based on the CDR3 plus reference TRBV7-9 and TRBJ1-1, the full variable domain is DTGVSQNPRHKITKRGQNVTFRCDPISEHNRLYWYRQTLGQGPEFLTYFQNEAQLEKSRLLSDRFSAERPKGSFSTLEIQRTEQGDSAMYLCASSLFTGGTEAFFGQGTRLTVV.